What follows are 20 T cell receptor beta chains derived from one specimen sequenced in a study of identical twins. TCRdb fed the 5' RACE reads into MiXCR, producing one record per CDR3 protein. The repertoire holds over 200,000 distinct CDR3 sequences, with 6.5% as singletons. The sample was also reused in another study, on T cells expressing NK-cell markers.

The specimen was CD8+ T cells sorted from blood. Receptors were obtained from a young woman in good health.

This clonotype was counted between two and nine times. The chain joins TRBV9 to TRBJ2-1, with D hard to call. V was clipped by 4 bases and J by 4 bases, with 12 bases between them. The CDR3 length is 14 residues. Germline-derived CDR1 and CDR2 are SGDLS and YYNGEE. The CDR3 is CASSPQDLYNEQFF. The DNA of the CDR3 is TGTGCCAGCAGCCCCCAGGACCTTTACAATGAGCAGTTCTTC.

This clonotype has just a few counts. This chain joins TRBV7-9 and TRBJ1-5; 9 bases are a match to TRBD1. With 8 bases clipped from V and 6 bases from J, the junction kept 2 bases outside the gene matches. Germline V gene sequence: CDR1 SEHNR, CDR2 FQNEAQ (reference sequence). This CDR3 is built from 12 residues. This chain's CDR3 is CASGTGSQPQHF. The CDR3 nucleotides read TGTGCCAGCGGGACAGGGTCTCAGCCCCAGCATTTT.

This clonotype has only a few counts. This chain's CDR3 is CSAAGTSGGSGDTQYF. The CDR3 coding sequence is TGCAGCGCCGCCGGGACTAGCGGGGGGAGTGGAGATACGCAGTATTTT. The chain has TRBV29-1 and TRBJ2-3, with 15 bases matching TRBD2. With V trimmed by 7 bases and J by 5 bases, 10 bases remained unmatched. The germline gives CDR1 SQVTM, CDR2 ANQGSEA. The CDR3 runs to 16 residues.

This clonotype was seen only a few times. This chain connects TRBV4-1 to TRBJ2-5; 9 bases align to TRBD2. Germline loops: CDR1 MGHRA, CDR2 YSYEKL. V was clipped by 1 base and J by 5 bases; unmatched bases: 2. This CDR3 contains 14 residues. CDR3 DNA sequence: TGCGCCAGCAGCCAAGGAGCGGGGGGTGAGACCCAGTACTTC. Translating gives CASSQGAGGETQYF.

Many counts were recorded for this clonotype. The chain links TRBV3-1 to TRBJ1-5; 9 bases are a match to TRBD1. V gave up 7 bases and J gave up 1 base; unmatched junction bases: 23. The CDR3 spans 21 residues. The germline V gene encodes CDR1 LGHDT and CDR2 YNNKEL (reference sequence). CDR3 in DNA: TGTGCCAGCACCCTAATTACCCTCTCGGACGGGGGACAGGGCAGCAATCAGCCCCAGCATTTT. Its protein is CASTLITLSDGGQGSNQPQHF.

The V and J genes are TRBV2 and TRBJ2-5, with 12 positions matching TRBD1. Germline CDR1 reads SNHLY; CDR2 reads FYNNEI. This CDR3 contains 15 residues. Trimming cost V 11 bases and J 2 bases; bases outside gene matches: 9. CDR3 loop: CAGLRDRGPQETQYF. CDR3 nucleotide sequence: TGTGCCGGTCTCCGGGACAGGGGGCCTCAAGAGACCCAGTACTTC.

This clonotype came up a few times. V usage is TRBV6-5 and J usage is TRBJ2-2, with a tentative D call TRBD2 (5 bases). The CDR3 length is 15 residues. With 3 bases removed from V and 4 bases from J, the gap between germline ends came to 12 bases. Germline values: CDR1 MNHEY, CDR2 SVGAGI. CDR3 DNA sequence: TGTGCCAGCAGTTATAATTGGGAGAGCACCGGGGAGCTGTTTTTT. As protein: CASSYNWESTGELFF.

This clonotype has a handful of counts. The J gene is TRBJ2-7, the V gene TRBV20-1, with 7 positions matching TRBD2. Germline V CDR1 and CDR2: DFQATT, SNEGSKA (reference sequence). The ends lost 0 bases at V and 2 bases at J; junction bases unmatched: 1. This CDR3 is built from 13 residues. The CDR3 region is CSAREGGAYEQYF. In nucleotides, the CDR3 is TGCAGTGCTAGAGAGGGGGGGGCCTACGAGCAGTACTTC.

This clonotype turned up a few times. CDR3 in DNA: TGCAGTGCTAGAGAGAGGTCGCTTTGGAGTGAGCAGTTCTTC. As protein: CSARERSLWSEQFF. This chain links TRBV20-1 with TRBJ2-1; D uncertain. Germline V CDR1 and CDR2: DFQATT, SNEGSKA (reference sequence). V was cut by 0 bases and J by 9 bases, with 15 bases left in between. The CDR3 covers 14 residues.

The chain joins TRBV19 to TRBJ2-3; 9 bases map to TRBD2. V gave up 3 bases and J gave up 6 bases; unmatched junction bases: 4. This CDR3 is 14 amino acids long. Germline assignment: CDR1 LNHDA and CDR2 SQIVND (reference sequence). CDR3: CASSIGLAKDTQYF. As DNA, the CDR3 is TGTGCCAGTAGTATTGGACTAGCGAAGGATACGCAGTATTTT.

This clonotype was detected ten times or more. This chain joins TRBV7-9 and TRBJ2-1; 10 nucleotides match TRBD2. The V and J ends lost 3 bases and 5 bases, in that order; junction bases with no gene match: 4. The CDR3 contains 15 residues. CDR1 SEHNR and CDR2 FQNEAQ come from the germline V gene (reference sequence). The CDR3 sequence: CASSLIAGGDNEQFF. The CDR3 DNA reads as TGTGCCAGCAGCTTGATAGCGGGAGGTGACAATGAGCAGTTCTTC. Drawing the rest from reference TRBV7-9 and TRBJ2-1, the complete variable domain is DTGVSQNPRHKITKRGQNVTFRCDPISEHNRLYWYRQTLGQGPEFLTYFQNEAQLEKSRLLSDRFSAERPKGSFSTLEIQRTEQGDSAMYLCASSLIAGGDNEQFFGPGTRLTVL.

The table lists this clonotype with many counts. The gene calls are TRBV29-1 and TRBJ2-7; D is unclear. The CDR3 is 12 residues long. V lost 5 bases, J lost 2 bases, and 10 bases lay in between. Germline V gene lookup returns CDR1 SQVTM and CDR2 ANQGSEA. The CDR3 loop reads CSVSDGAYEQYF. CDR3 bases: TGCAGCGTTAGTGACGGAGCCTACGAGCAGTACTTC.

This chain connects TRBV2 to TRBJ2-6; D uncertain. The CDR3 has 13 residues. V shed 7 bases and J shed 0 bases, with 4 bases lying between them. Germline loops: CDR1 SNHLY, CDR2 FYNNEI. CDR3: CASTPSGANVLTF. As DNA, the CDR3 is TGTGCCAGCACGCCCTCTGGGGCCAACGTCCTGACTTTC.

The chain uses TRBV10-1 and TRBJ2-7; no firm D call. V lost 0 bases and J lost 5, with 11 bases in between. The CDR3 length is 14 residues. Germline V gives CDR1 WNHNN, CDR2 SYGVQD (reference sequence). The CDR3 DNA is TGCGCCAGCAGTGAGTCAGTTCCTACGGACGAGCAGTACTTC. Translated: CASSESVPTDEQYF.

V usage is TRBV30 and J usage is TRBJ2-7, with D maybe TRBD1 (5 bases). Germline CDR1 GTSNPN, CDR2 SVGIG (reference sequence). The CDR3 consists of 14 residues. V lost 0 bases and J 3 bases, leaving 12 bases between the germline ends. CDR3 nucleotide sequence: TGTGCCTGGAGTGTATTCCCAGGGCACTACGAGCAGTACTTC. This translates into CAWSVFPGHYEQYF. Full variable domain (outside the CDR3, taken from reference TRBV30 and TRBJ2-7): SQTIHQWPATLVQPVGSPLSLECTVEGTSNPNLYWYRQAAGRGLQLLFYSVGIGQISSEVPQNLSASRPQDRQFILSSKKLLLSDSGFYLCAWSVFPGHYEQYFGPGTRLTVT.

This chain uses TRBV7-9 with TRBJ2-1, with a possible D match to TRBD2 (6 bases). The CDR3 runs 15 residues. V gave up 4 bases and J gave up 8 bases, with 18 bases separating them. In germline, CDR1 is SEHNR, CDR2 FQNEAQ (reference sequence). CDR3 sequence reads: CASSSFTSSGDEQFF. The DNA for the CDR3 is TGTGCCAGCAGCTCGTTTACTAGCTCTGGGGATGAGCAGTTCTTC.

This clonotype occurred a few times. V gene TRBV4-3 combines with J gene TRBJ2-3, with a weak D call TRBD2 (6 bases). CDR3 length equals 15 residues. V lost 2 bases and J lost 9, with 18 bases in between. Per germline, CDR1 LGHNA and CDR2 YSLEER. The CDR3 region is CASSQWGTEGKTQYF. The CDR3 DNA is TGCGCCAGCAGCCAATGGGGGACGGAGGGAAAAACGCAGTATTTT.

This clonotype was picked up a small number of times. J is TRBJ2-7 and V is TRBV27; 9 nucleotides match TRBD1. Trimming took 4 bases from V and 5 from J; bases not matched to a gene: 6. Germline V lookup: CDR1 MNHEY, CDR2 SMNVEV (reference sequence). The CDR3 runs 14 residues. In DNA, the CDR3 is TGTGCCAGCAGTTCTACGACAGGGGGAAACGAGCAGTACTTC. Its protein is CASSSTTGGNEQYF.

This clonotype turned up a few times. The chain has TRBV29-1 and TRBJ1-4; tentatively, D is TRBD1 (5 bases). Deletions cut 4 bases from V and 6 bases from J, with 9 bases between. The CDR3 contains 12 residues. The germline CDR1 and CDR2 sequences are SQVTM and ANQGSEA. For the CDR3, the DNA is TGCAGCGTTGCAGGGTGGGATGAAAAACTGTTTTTT. This codes for CSVAGWDEKLFF.

This clonotype was observed many times. The genes are TRBV7-9 and TRBJ2-3, with TRBD2 matching over 11 bases. CDR1 and CDR2 from the germline V gene are SEHNR and FQNEAQ (reference sequence). This CDR3 contains 17 residues. V dropped 6 bases and J dropped 2; count of bases not matched to a gene: 10. For the CDR3, the DNA is TGTGCCAGCAGAAGTACGACTAGCGGGGAACTCACAGATACGCAGTATTTT. This gives the protein CASRSTTSGELTDTQYF.